This paragraph reports one T cell receptor beta chain. Sequenced by immunoSEQ multiplex PCR; TCRdb stores in-frame clones only, minus some. The sample comprises fewer than 200,000 clones, 85% to 90% of which are singletons, and around 11% rests with the top ten. This entry comes from a study of control samples from healthy donors and cancer patients. Germline assignment: CDR1 LNHNV and CDR2 YYDKDF (reference sequence). V was shortened by 0 bases and J by 8 bases, with 10 bases between the two germline ends. The CDR3 has 13 amino acids. The sample comprised blood. This clonotype originated in a man in his thirties or forties in good health. The chain joins TRBV15 to TRBJ1-1; D is unclear. Here the CDR3 reads CATSREGSGEAFF. CDR3 nucleotides: TGTGCCACCAGCAGAGAGGGGTCCGGGGAAGCTTTCTTT.